This is a list of T cell receptor beta chains from one sample in a study of CD8 T cells in ankylosing spondylitis. TCRdb recomputed calls from the 5' RACE reads with MiXCR, one row per CDR3 protein. In the table there are 36,000 or so distinct CDR3 sequences, approximately 5.9% of which are singletons. Sequencing was carried out using blood, either unsorted or a sorted T cell fraction (not recorded which). The receptor source for this set is a male donor with ankylosing spondylitis or in good health (not recorded which). Both conserved end residues are part of each CDR3. Fields, in order: V gene, CDR3 protein.

v_call: TRBV20-1; cdr3_aa: CSASNRVSEAFF
v_call: TRBV10-3; cdr3_aa: CAINHEVGELFF
v_call: TRBV5-1; cdr3_aa: CASSLAGAGGKRDTQYF
v_call: TRBV6-5; cdr3_aa: CASSYEVATDTQYF
v_call: TRBV7-6; cdr3_aa: CASSLVNFGNEQFF
v_call: TRBV20-1; cdr3_aa: CSARLAGARYEQFF
v_call: TRBV20-1; cdr3_aa: CSARDPGGGDSRPQHF
v_call: TRBV7-9; cdr3_aa: CASSETGTPYEQYF
v_call: TRBV12-3/TRBV12-4; cdr3_aa: CASSQGEQGLYEQYF
v_call: TRBV5-3; cdr3_aa: CAIGPGPALGELFF
v_call: TRBV29-1; cdr3_aa: CSVEGDRETQYF
v_call: TRBV4-1; cdr3_aa: CASSQTHPGFGAETQYF
v_call: TRBV29-1; cdr3_aa: CSVGSSYEQYF
v_call: TRBV5-1; cdr3_aa: CASSSPSSDTQYF
v_call: TRBV7-2; cdr3_aa: CASSSSPSGGSGELFF
v_call: TRBV18; cdr3_aa: CASQGQANQPQHF
v_call: TRBV30; cdr3_aa: CAWSSSGANVLTF
v_call: TRBV10-2; cdr3_aa: CASSEVLSGYYGYTF
v_call: TRBV7-2; cdr3_aa: CASSPRRGYTEAFF
v_call: TRBV29-1; cdr3_aa: CSVMTGAGETQYF
v_call: TRBV12-3/TRBV12-4; cdr3_aa: CASTTQGNTGELFF
v_call: TRBV7-2; cdr3_aa: CASSLFSYNEQFF
v_call: TRBV4-1; cdr3_aa: CASSQPGTAYGYTF
v_call: TRBV12-3/TRBV12-4; cdr3_aa: CASSFGHGGNQPQHF
v_call: TRBV7-9; cdr3_aa: CASSLAGTTGELFF
v_call: TRBV27; cdr3_aa: CASAPGSFQPQHF
v_call: TRBV29-1; cdr3_aa: CSVEEGYEQYF
v_call: TRBV5-1; cdr3_aa: CASRKAGTVANSPLHF
v_call: TRBV5-1; cdr3_aa: CASSPRQFTDTQYF
v_call: TRBV10-3; cdr3_aa: CAIGLRGGHTDTQYF
v_call: TRBV11-1; cdr3_aa: CASSLAGESSGNTIYF
v_call: TRBV5-1; cdr3_aa: CASSQDAGANVLTF
v_call: TRBV5-1; cdr3_aa: CASSSHRQGTGNTIYF
v_call: TRBV12-3/TRBV12-4; cdr3_aa: CASLRAGVDQPQHF
v_call: TRBV4-3; cdr3_aa: CASSHDPRSRGEQFF